This entry lists 24 T cell receptor beta chains sequenced from one sample in a study of cytomegalovirus exposure and HLA in healthy donors. The PCR made use of 60 Vbeta and 13 Jbeta primers. TCRdb's table, derived via immunoSEQ multiplex PCR, lists solely in-frame clones and lacks some. The sample yields about 130,000 clones, 75% to 85% seen once. The sequenced material came from PBMCs. The origin of the receptors is a woman aged 18 to 35 in good health and CMV-seropositive.

This clone was picked up a small number of times. The chain has TRBV5-1 and TRBJ2-1; 10 bases align to TRBD2. Trimming took 0 bases from V and 5 from J; bases not matched to a gene: 8. CDR1 SGHRS and CDR2 YFSETQ come from the germline V gene. The CDR3 contains 17 residues. CDR3 sequence reads: CASSLVPSGGAHNEQFF. CDR3 nucleotides: TGCGCCAGCAGCTTGGTCCCCAGCGGGGGGGCCCACAATGAGCAGTTCTTC.

The chain has TRBV27 and TRBJ1-2; tentatively, D is TRBD1 (5 bases). The CDR3 is 14 amino acids. V was pared by 7 bases and J by 5 bases, with 17 bases between. Germline values: CDR1 MNHEY, CDR2 SMNVEV (reference sequence). The CDR3 nucleotides are TGTGCCAGCACCGGCTCGCCAGGGCTGTATGGCTACACCTTC. Translation gives CASTGSPGLYGYTF.

This chain links TRBV27 with TRBJ1-5; a possible D gene is TRBD1 (6 bases). The CDR3 consists of 15 residues. Trimming shortened V by 8 bases and J by 7 bases, and 21 bases separated the two germline ends. Germline V lookup: CDR1 MNHEY, CDR2 SMNVEV (reference sequence). The CDR3 region has the DNA TGTGCCAGCCGAGGTCTGGGGGAGAGGGGGCAGCCCCAGCATTTT. It yields the protein CASRGLGERGQPQHF.

V and J are TRBV4-1 and TRBJ2-7, with D tentatively TRBD1 (6 bases). This CDR3 region has 16 residues. The germline CDR1 and CDR2 sequences are MGHRA and YSYEKL. The V and J ends lost 0 bases and 1 base respectively, with 13 bases between them. The CDR3 sequence: CASSQDPGDLSYEQYF. The DNA of the CDR3 is TGCGCCAGCAGCCAAGATCCAGGGGACCTTTCCTACGAGCAGTACTTC.

The chain combines TRBV6-1 with TRBJ2-7; perhaps TRBD1 as D (5 bases). Germline V gene lookup returns CDR1 MNHNS and CDR2 SASEGT. Deletions cut 3 bases from V and 2 bases from J, with 8 bases between. CDR3 length: 13 residues. The DNA for the CDR3 is TGTGCCAGCAGTGAGGGGCCTCCCTACGAGCAGTACTTC. As protein: CASSEGPPYEQYF.

J is TRBJ2-5 and V is TRBV5-6; 7 bases map to TRBD1. This CDR3 has 13 amino acids. Losses at the gene ends were 4 bases for V and 2 bases for J; bases not matched to a gene: 2. The germline V gene encodes CDR1 SGHDT and CDR2 YYEEEE. CDR3 in amino acids: CASSQQGQETQYF. The CDR3, as DNA: TGTGCCAGCAGCCAACAGGGGCAAGAGACCCAGTACTTC.

The chain recombines TRBV7-9 with TRBJ2-1; D unclear. The germline V gene encodes CDR1 SEHNR and CDR2 FQNEAQ (reference sequence). V lost 0 bases to trimming and J lost 10 bases, with 4 bases between them. CDR3 length: 11 amino acids. The CDR3: CASSLAGEQFF. The CDR3 DNA reads as TGTGCCAGCAGCTTAGCCGGGGAGCAGTTCTTC.

The chain uses TRBV7-2 and TRBJ2-5, with 9 nucleotides matching TRBD2. The better agreement between TRBJ2-7 and the DNA end casts doubt on the J call. CDR1 is SGHTA and CDR2 is FQGNSA in the germline V gene. This CDR3 comprises 14 residues. The CDR3 DNA sequence: TGTGCCAGCAGCTTAGTTGCGGGGGGGCGCGAGCAGTACTTC. This codes for CASSLVAGGREQYF.

The chain employs TRBV6-5 and TRBJ2-7; TRBD1 is a possible D gene (5 bases). V lost 2 bases and J lost 6, with 14 bases in between. The length of the CDR3 is 14 residues. Germline V lookup: CDR1 MNHEY, CDR2 SVGAGI. In DNA, the CDR3 is TGTGCCAGCAGTTACGGGCAGGGTCAGGGCGAGCAGTACTTC. Translated: CASSYGQGQGEQYF.

This clone showed up just once. The rearrangement uses TRBV20-1 and TRBJ2-1, with TRBD1 identical over 7 bases. This CDR3 has 11 amino acids. Germline CDR1 reads DFQATT; CDR2 reads SNEGSKA (reference sequence). The V segment lost 4 bases and the J segment 9 bases; nucleotides outside the gene matches: 3. Here the CDR3 DNA reads TGCAGTGCTAACAGGGGCGGTGAGCAGTTCTTC. This gives the protein CSANRGGEQFF.

The gene calls are TRBV28 and TRBJ2-7, with D maybe TRBD2 (6 bases). In germline, CDR1 is MDHEN, CDR2 SYDVKM. This CDR3 region has 14 residues. The V end was cut by 3 bases, the J end by 3 bases, with 12 bases between. CDR3: CASSFRGALYEQYF. CDR3 nucleotide sequence: TGTGCCAGCAGTTTCCGCGGGGCCCTCTACGAGCAGTACTTC.

J is TRBJ2-1 and V is TRBV7-8; tentative D call: TRBD1 (5 bases). The CDR3 has 12 amino acids. CDR1 and CDR2 (germline): SGHVS, FQNEAQ. Trimming removed 6 bases at V and 10 bases at J, with 13 bases between. CDR3 in amino acids: CASSLSWGEQFF. CDR3 in DNA: TGTGCCAGCAGTCTAAGCTGGGGCGAGCAGTTCTTC. Using reference TRBV7-8 and TRBJ2-1 for the parts outside the CDR3, the full variable domain is GAGVSQSPRYKVAKRGQDVALRCDPISGHVSLFWYQQALGQGPEFLTYFQNEAQLDKSGLPSDRFFAERPEGSVSTLKIQRTQQEDSAVYLCASSLSWGEQFFGPGTRLTVL.

The chain is built from TRBV4-1 and TRBJ2-5, with 10 bases aligning to TRBD2. The V gene's germline CDR1 is MGHRA and CDR2 YSYEKL. With V trimmed by 2 bases and J by 3 bases, 3 bases remained unmatched. The CDR3 has 15 amino acids. The CDR3 loop reads CASSQLGLAEETQYF. CDR3 DNA sequence: TGCGCCAGCAGCCAACTCGGACTAGCGGAAGAGACCCAGTACTTC.

The rearrangement links TRBV7-2 to TRBJ2-7, with 7 bases matching TRBD1. Losses at the gene ends were 5 bases for V and 2 bases for J; bases not matched to a gene: 9. CDR3 size: 15 residues. Germline V gene data show CDR1 as SGHTA and CDR2 as FQGNSA. Here the CDR3 DNA reads TGTGCCAGCAGCCCGATGGGGACAGTAACCTACGAGCAGTACTTC. Translating it yields CASSPMGTVTYEQYF.

This chain uses TRBV11-2 with TRBJ1-1; a possible D gene is TRBD1 (5 bases). This CDR3 is built from 13 residues. Germline CDR1 is SGHAT and CDR2 is FQNNGV. The germline V and J ends were trimmed by 8 bases and 4 bases, with 14 bases remaining between them. Here the CDR3 DNA reads TGTGCCAGCGGAGGGGCTCGGGGCACTGAAGCTTTCTTT. Translated: CASGGARGTEAFF.

The chain links TRBV28 to TRBJ1-2; TRBD1 might be the D (5 bases). Trimming cost V 7 bases and J 0 bases, with 9 bases left between them. Germline V lookup: CDR1 MDHEN, CDR2 SYDVKM. CDR3 length equals 13 residues. The CDR3 nucleotides read TGTGCCAGCAACCCGACAGCTAACTATGGCTACACCTTC. This translates into CASNPTANYGYTF.

This clone appeared once. The chain couples TRBV6-6 to TRBJ2-3, with a possible D match to TRBD2 (6 bases). The CDR3 is 11 residues long. Per germline, CDR1 MNHNY and CDR2 SVGAGI (reference sequence). V lost 10 bases to trimming and J lost 8 bases, with 13 bases between them. The CDR3 loop is CATSSVVTQYF. The CDR3 DNA reads TGTGCCACCTCTAGCGTTGTTACGCAGTATTTT.

This rearrangement joins TRBV6-6 to TRBJ2-1; TRBD1 agrees at 9 bases. Unmatched junction bases numbered 10, after V lost 7 bases and J lost 9 bases. The V gene's germline CDR1 is MNHNY and CDR2 SVGAGI (reference sequence). CDR3 length equals 14 residues. CDR3 DNA: TGTGCCAGCACTGACAGGGGGTTGGGCACTGAGCAGTTCTTC. It encodes CASTDRGLGTEQFF.

The V gene is TRBV27, the J gene TRBJ2-1, with a tentative D call TRBD1 (6 bases). The CDR3 is 14 residues long. Germline CDR1 and CDR2: MNHEY and SMNVEV (reference sequence). Trimming removed 6 bases at V and 1 base at J, with 10 bases between. The CDR3 reads CASSPGQSYNEQFF. The CDR3 nucleotides read TGTGCCAGCAGCCCCGGACAGTCCTACAATGAGCAGTTCTTC.

Note on this clone: The same CDR3 is also encoded by other DNA sequences in this sample. The chain recombines TRBV5-1 with TRBJ2-1; 8 bases are shared with TRBD1. After removal of 4 bases from V and 7 bases from J, the junction contained 4 bases not matched to a gene. The germline CDR1 and CDR2 sequences are SGHRS and YFSETQ. CDR3 length equals 13 residues. In DNA form, the CDR3 reads TGCGCCAGCAGCCTGGACAGGGCAAATGAGCAGTTCTTC. It specifies CASSLDRANEQFF.

The gene calls are TRBV9 and TRBJ2-7, with TRBD1 matching over 7 bases. The CDR3 consists of 15 residues. The trim removed 0 bases at V and 3 bases at J, leaving 6 bases unmatched. Germline CDR1 SGDLS, CDR2 YYNGEE. In DNA form, the CDR3 reads TGTGCCAGCAGCGTAGCCGGGACAGTTATCTACGAGCAGTACTTC. Residues: CASSVAGTVIYEQYF.

The chain links TRBV30 to TRBJ1-6, with D unresolved. V dropped 2 bases and J dropped 1 base, with 12 bases sitting between them. The length of the CDR3 is 16 residues. Germline CDR1 reads GTSNPN; CDR2 reads SVGIG (reference sequence). DNA of the CDR3: TGTGCCTGGAGTTCGATTCAAGCTTCCTATAATTCACCCCTCCACTTT. Translation: CAWSSIQASYNSPLHF.

This clone has just one count. The V gene is TRBV11-2, the J gene TRBJ1-2; tentative D call: TRBD1 (5 bases). The CDR3 totals 15 residues. Per the germline V gene, CDR1 is SGHAT and CDR2 is FQNNGV. V was trimmed by 1 base and J by 6 bases, leaving 15 bases between them. CDR3 sequence (DNA): TGTGCCAGCAGCTTAGGGATAGGGGTTTACGATGGCTACACCTTC. Its protein product is CASSLGIGVYDGYTF. The complete variable domain, with remaining parts taken from reference TRBV11-2 and TRBJ1-2, reads EAGVAQSPRYKIIEKRQSVAFWCNPISGHATLYWYQQILGQGPKLLIQFQNNGVVDDSQLPKDRFSAERLKGVDSTLKIQPAKLEDSAVYLCASSLGIGVYDGYTFGSGTRLTVV.

The rearrangement links TRBV4-1 to TRBJ2-5, with D perhaps matching TRBD2 (6 bases). The J call is uncertain, as TRBJ2-7 better fits the DNA end. The CDR3 loop spans 15 amino acids. Per germline, CDR1 MGHRA and CDR2 YSYEKL. The CDR3 is CASSNTGLPVNEQYF. For the CDR3, the DNA is TGCGCCAGCAGCAACACGGGACTGCCCGTAAACGAGCAGTACTTC.